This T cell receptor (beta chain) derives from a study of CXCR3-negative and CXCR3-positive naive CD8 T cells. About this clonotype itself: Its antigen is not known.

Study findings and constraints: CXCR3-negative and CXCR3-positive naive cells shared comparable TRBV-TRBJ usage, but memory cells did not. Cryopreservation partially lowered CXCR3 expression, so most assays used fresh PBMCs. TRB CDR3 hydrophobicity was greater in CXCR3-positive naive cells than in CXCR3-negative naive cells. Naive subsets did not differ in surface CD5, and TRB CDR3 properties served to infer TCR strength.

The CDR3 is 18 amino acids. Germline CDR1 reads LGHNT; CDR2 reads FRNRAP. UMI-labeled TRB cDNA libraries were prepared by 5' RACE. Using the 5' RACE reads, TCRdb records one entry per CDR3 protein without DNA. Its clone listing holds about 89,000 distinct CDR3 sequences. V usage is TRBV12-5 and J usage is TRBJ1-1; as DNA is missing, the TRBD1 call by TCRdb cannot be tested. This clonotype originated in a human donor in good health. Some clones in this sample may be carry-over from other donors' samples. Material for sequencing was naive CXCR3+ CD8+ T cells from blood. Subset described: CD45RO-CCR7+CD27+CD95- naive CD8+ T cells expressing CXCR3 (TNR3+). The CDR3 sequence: CASGLVPGTPSGRTEAFF.